The 30 T cell receptor beta chains reported below all come from one sample, sequenced in a study of blood T cell repertoires in COVID-19. The table came from immunoSEQ multiplex PCR; TCRdb's copy has only in-frame clones and leaves some out. Of fewer than 200,000 clones listed, more than 75% are singletons. Sequenced input: peripheral blood. These receptors were taken from a woman aged 70-85 years with COVID-19, enrolled during active disease.

The chain joins TRBV12-3 or TRBV12-4 to TRBJ2-7; the D gene is possibly TRBD2 (5 bases). This CDR3 is built from 13 residues. The V and J ends lost 9 bases and 6 bases respectively, with 18 bases between them. The CDR3 DNA follows: TGTGCCAGTTCCAGCGGTACGGCGTCCGAGCAGTACTTC. Amino acids: CASSSGTASEQYF.

J is TRBJ2-7 and V is TRBV5-1, with TRBD2 matching 8 bases. Trimming took 3 bases from V and 4 from J; bases not matched to a gene: 9. CDR1 and CDR2 (germline): SGHRS, YFSETQ. The CDR3 spans 15 residues. The CDR3 is CASSSTGLAAYEQYF. The CDR3 nucleotides are TGCGCCAGCAGCTCTACCGGACTAGCTGCGTACGAGCAGTACTTC.

This chain joins TRBV5-6 and TRBJ1-3; the match to TRBD1 covers 9 bases. The germline gives CDR1 SGHDT, CDR2 YYEEEE. Trimming at V came to 4 bases and at J to 10 bases, leaving 9 bases not matched to a gene. This CDR3 is built from 14 residues. CDR3 nucleotide sequence: TGTGCCAGCAGCCCCGGGACAGGGATTAGGACCATATATTTT. Translation: CASSPGTGIRTIYF. The full variable domain, completed using reference TRBV5-6 and TRBJ1-3, is DAGVTQSPTHLIKTRGQQVTLRCSPKSGHDTVSWYQQALGQGPQFIFQYYEEEERQRGNFPDRFSGHQFPNYSSELNVNALLLGDSALYLCASSPGTGIRTIYFGEGSWLTVV.

Written as DNA, the CDR3 is TGCGCCAGCAGCCAATATTCAGGACAGCATTACTACGAGCAGTACTTC. Translating gives CASSQYSGQHYYEQYF. V and J are TRBV4-3 and TRBJ2-7; TRBD1 might be the D (6 bases). The CDR3 is made up of 16 amino acids. Trimming removed 2 bases from V and 3 bases from J, with 17 bases in between. Germline CDR1 is LGHNA and CDR2 is YSLEER.

This clone was picked up a small number of times. The genes are TRBV7-2 and TRBJ2-5, with D unclear. The germline CDR1 and CDR2 sequences are SGHTA and FQGNSA. This CDR3 has 12 amino acids. The V gene lost 2 bases and the J gene lost 5 bases, with 6 bases spanning the gap. CDR3 protein: CASSLTSETQYF. CDR3 nucleotide sequence: TGTGCCAGCAGCTTAACTTCGGAGACCCAGTACTTC.

The chain links TRBV5-6 to TRBJ2-2; the D is unclear. V lost 2 bases and J 4 bases, leaving 9 bases between the germline ends. Germline CDR1 SGHDT, CDR2 YYEEEE. The CDR3 loop spans 14 amino acids. For the CDR3, the DNA is TGTGCCAGCAGCTTTCAGGTATTCACCGGGGAGCTGTTTTTT. It codes for CASSFQVFTGELFF.

V and J are TRBV19 and TRBJ1-3, with 7 bases identical to TRBD1. There are 15 residues in the CDR3. Germline V gene sequence: CDR1 LNHDA, CDR2 SQIVND (reference sequence). Trimming removed 5 bases from V and 3 bases from J; junction bases left unmatched: 7. Here the CDR3 reads CASSPRTGGGNTIYF. The CDR3 DNA is TGTGCCAGTAGTCCCCGGACAGGTGGTGGAAACACCATATATTTT.

The V and J genes are TRBV5-1 and TRBJ2-7; 7 bases fit TRBD1. The CDR3 has 15 amino acids. CDR1 and CDR2 from the germline V gene are SGHRS and YFSETQ. V shed 5 bases, J shed 0 bases, and the junction held 8 bases outside the gene matches. The CDR3 nucleotides read TGCGCCAGCAGATTCCAGGGGGATAGCTCCTACGAGCAGTACTTC. This encodes CASRFQGDSSYEQYF.

The chain has TRBV20-1 and TRBJ2-5; D might be TRBD2 (6 bases). This CDR3 contains 14 residues. The germline V gene has CDR1 DFQATT and CDR2 SNEGSKA (reference sequence). V shed 3 bases and J shed 3 bases, with 14 bases lying between them. The CDR3 here is CSASGLGLEETQYF. CDR3 in DNA: TGCAGTGCTAGTGGGCTGGGACTTGAAGAGACCCAGTACTTC.

This clone showed up just once. The CDR3 sequence: CASSPNAGMDTEAFF. In DNA, the CDR3 is TGTGCCAGCTCACCAAACGCTGGCATGGACACTGAAGCTTTCTTT. The chain couples TRBV18 to TRBJ1-1, with D unresolved. The CDR3 spans 15 residues. Germline CDR1 is KGHSH and CDR2 is LQKENI. Trimming took 2 bases from V and 3 from J, leaving 13 bases between them.

The rearrangement uses TRBV7-3 and TRBJ2-3; 14 bases are shared with TRBD2. V dropped 4 bases and J dropped 3; count of bases not matched to a gene: 3. CDR1 is SGHTA and CDR2 is FQGTGA in the germline V gene. This CDR3 comprises 16 residues. In DNA form, the CDR3 reads TGTGCCAGCAGCTGGGGACTAGCGGGAGCAACAGATACGCAGTATTTT. It translates to CASSWGLAGATDTQYF. The full variable domain, in which reference TRBV7-3 and TRBJ2-3 provide the parts outside the CDR3, is GAGVSQTPSNKVTEKGKYVELRCDPISGHTALYWYRQSLGQGPEFLIYFQGTGAADDSGLPNDRFFAVRPEGSVSTLKIQRTERGDSAVYLCASSWGLAGATDTQYFGPGTRLTVL.

The CDR3 nucleotides read TGCGCCAGCAGCCTGGTAGACAGGGCCTCTGAAGCTTTCTTT. Protein: CASSLVDRASEAFF. V and J are TRBV5-1 and TRBJ1-1; TRBD1 aligns across 7 bases. The CDR3 spans 14 residues. V was clipped by 4 bases and J by 6 bases; unmatched bases: 9. Looked up from germline, CDR1 is SGHRS and CDR2 is YFSETQ.

The chain carries TRBV2 and TRBJ1-4, with 7 bases lining up with TRBD1. There are 16 residues in the CDR3. Per the germline V gene, CDR1 is SNHLY and CDR2 is FYNNEI. The V and J ends lost 4 bases and 0 bases, in that order; junction bases with no gene match: 5. The CDR3 nucleotides read TGTGCCAGCAGTGTTGACAGGGCTACAACTAATGAAAAACTGTTTTTT. It translates to CASSVDRATTNEKLFF. The variable domain in full, with the rest retrieved from reference TRBV2 and TRBJ1-4, is EPEVTQTPSHQVTQMGQEVILRCVPISNHLYFYWYRQILGQKVEFLVSFYNNEISEKSEIFDDQFSVERPDGSNFTLKIRSTKLEDSAMYFCASSVDRATTNEKLFFGSGTQLSVL.

The genes are TRBV21-1 and TRBJ1-2; the table calls TRBD1, which could not be checked here. TRBV21-1 is tagged as a pseudogene. The CDR3 has 15 residues. The CDR3 is CASSQDRVGGYGYTF. The CDR3 DNA sequence: TGTGCCAGCAGCCAAGACAGGGTAGGAGGCTATGGCTACACCTTC.

The chain combines TRBV4-1 with TRBJ2-7, with TRBD1 identical over 10 bases. The CDR3 sequence is 14 residues long. Trimming cost V 4 bases and J 5 bases; bases outside gene matches: 5. From germline, CDR1 is MGHRA and CDR2 YSYEKL. CDR3 bases: TGCGCCAGCAGCCCGCCGGGACAGGGGAACGAGCAGTACTTC. This gives the protein CASSPPGQGNEQYF.

This chain connects TRBV10-3 to TRBJ2-2; D might be TRBD1 (5 bases). The ends were cut back, 4 bases at V and 0 bases at J, with 9 bases in the middle. The CDR3 totals 15 residues. Germline values: CDR1 ENHRY, CDR2 SYGVKD. For the CDR3, the DNA is TGTGCCATCAGTGGGGTGACAGCGAACACCGGGGAGCTGTTTTTT. Its translation is CAISGVTANTGELFF.

The J gene is TRBJ2-3, the V gene TRBV4-2; tentative D call: TRBD2 (5 bases). The CDR3 spans 18 residues. V was pared by 0 bases and J by 0 bases, with 16 bases between. The germline V gene encodes CDR1 LGHNA and CDR2 YNFKEQ. The CDR3 nucleotides are TGTGCCAGCAGCCAAGACCGGGCGGGTACCCCCAGCACAGATACGCAGTATTTT. Its protein is CASSQDRAGTPSTDTQYF.

The chain is built from TRBV5-1 and TRBJ2-7; 7 bases agree with TRBD1. Unmatched junction bases numbered 4, after V lost 4 bases and J lost 3 bases. The CDR3 contains 13 residues. CDR1 SGHRS and CDR2 YFSETQ come from the germline V gene. The CDR3 DNA sequence: TGCGCCAGCAGCAGGAGACAGGGCTACGAGCAGTACTTC. Amino acids: CASSRRQGYEQYF.

This clone has just one count. The rearrangement joins TRBV30 to TRBJ1-4; 9 bases map to TRBD1. The CDR3 totals 14 residues. Germline assignment: CDR1 GTSNPN and CDR2 SVGIG (reference sequence). Trimming at V came to 7 bases and at J to 8 bases, leaving 11 bases not matched to a gene. CDR3 in amino acids: CASSQGQGGEKLFF. The CDR3 coding sequence is TGTGCCTCCTCACAGGGACAGGGTGGGGAAAAACTGTTTTTT.

The V call is TRBV7-9, the J call TRBJ2-7; unclear D gene. The germline CDR1 and CDR2 sequences are SEHNR and FQNEAQ (reference sequence). The CDR3 consists of 15 residues. Trimming stripped 0 bases from V and 0 bases from J, with 9 bases between. The chain's CDR3 is CASSLAPSLSYEQYF. The CDR3 coding sequence is TGTGCCAGCAGCTTAGCCCCAAGCCTCTCCTACGAGCAGTACTTC. Looking up the rest from reference TRBV7-9 and TRBJ2-7 gives the full variable domain: DTGVSQNPRHKITKRGQNVTFRCDPISEHNRLYWYRQTLGQGPEFLTYFQNEAQLEKSRLLSDRFSAERPKGSFSTLEIQRTEQGDSAMYLCASSLAPSLSYEQYFGPGTRLTVT.

This sequence joins TRBV12-3 or TRBV12-4 and TRBJ2-7; 7 bases align to TRBD1. The CDR3 covers 13 residues. Trimming at V came to 3 bases and at J to 3 bases, leaving 2 bases not matched to a gene. Written as DNA, the CDR3 is TGTGCCAGCAGTTTCCGGGACAGCTACGAGCAGTACTTC. Its translation: CASSFRDSYEQYF.

This chain uses TRBV3-1 (or the pseudogene TRBV3-2) with TRBJ1-1, with 7 bases that match TRBD1. From germline, CDR1 is LGHDT and CDR2 YNNKEL (reference sequence). Trimming at V came to 4 bases and at J to 2 bases, leaving 4 bases not matched to a gene. The CDR3 length is 14 residues. The DNA of the CDR3 is TGTGCCAGCAGCCCTGGGACAGATAACACTGAAGCTTTCTTT. It translates to CASSPGTDNTEAFF.

V usage is TRBV28 and J usage is TRBJ2-2, with a possible D match to TRBD2 (6 bases). With 7 bases removed from V and 8 bases from J, the gap between germline ends came to 23 bases. CDR1 and CDR2 from the germline V gene are MDHEN and SYDVKM. CDR3 size: 16 residues. In DNA, the CDR3 is TGTGCCAGCACGGCACAGCGGGCCAGGGCCTTTGGGGAGCTGTTTTTT. It is translated as CASTAQRARAFGELFF.

This clone has a single count. The CDR3 sequence is CASSYDRDQPQHF. The CDR3 coding sequence is TGTGCCAGCAGTTATGACAGAGATCAGCCCCAGCATTTT. The rearrangement uses TRBV2 and TRBJ1-5; tentatively, D is TRBD1 (5 bases). Germline-derived CDR1 and CDR2 are SNHLY and FYNNEI. This CDR3 comprises 13 residues. V lost 5 bases, J lost 5 bases, and 10 bases lay in between.

The chain's CDR3 is CASSSPDREGQPQHF. CDR3 bases: TGTGCCAGCAGTTCCCCGGACAGGGAGGGTCAGCCCCAGCATTTT. This sequence joins TRBV28 and TRBJ1-5, with TRBD1 identical over 8 bases. The CDR3 loop spans 15 amino acids. J gave up 6 bases and V 4 bases, and 8 bases lay outside the gene matches. Germline-derived CDR1 and CDR2 are MDHEN and SYDVKM.

The chain couples TRBV18 to TRBJ1-5, with 10 nucleotides matching TRBD1. CDR3 length equals 16 residues. Germline trimming cut 2 bases from V and 5 bases from J; bases unmatched to any gene: 6. Germline values: CDR1 KGHSH, CDR2 LQKENI. The CDR3 nucleotides are TGTGCCAGCTCACCAAGGGACAGGGGAGAGGATCAGCCCCAGCATTTT. Protein: CASSPRDRGEDQPQHF.

The J gene is TRBJ1-6, the V gene TRBV6-5; 8 bases fit TRBD1. The CDR3 length is 15 residues. V dropped 2 bases and J dropped 10; count of bases not matched to a gene: 7. Germline V gives CDR1 MNHEY, CDR2 SVGAGI. The CDR3 region is CASSYGGQGGSPLHF. CDR3 nucleotides: TGTGCCAGCAGTTACGGTGGACAGGGTGGATCACCCCTCCACTTT.

The chain uses TRBV19 and TRBJ1-3, with D tentatively TRBD1 (5 bases). V lost 5 bases and J 0 bases, leaving 17 bases between the germline ends. Germline V gene lookup returns CDR1 LNHDA and CDR2 SQIVND (reference sequence). This CDR3 contains 17 residues. CDR3 protein: CASSPIQGVYSGNTIYF. The CDR3 DNA follows: TGTGCCAGTAGTCCCATCCAAGGGGTTTACTCTGGAAACACCATATATTTT.

The V and J genes are TRBV4-1 and TRBJ2-7, with D possibly matching TRBD1 (6 bases). Germline V gene data show CDR1 as MGHRA and CDR2 as YSYEKL. V lost 4 bases to trimming and J lost 4 bases, with 17 bases between them. The CDR3 runs to 15 residues. The CDR3 nucleotides read TGCGCCAGCAGCCCGCAGTCCGCAGGGGCTTACGAGCAGTACTTC. Its protein product is CASSPQSAGAYEQYF.

This chain uses TRBV6-6 with TRBJ2-2; a possible D gene is TRBD2 (6 bases). Germline V lookup: CDR1 MNHNY, CDR2 SVGAGI (reference sequence). Trimming cost V 4 bases and J 5 bases, with 14 bases left between them. This CDR3 contains 15 residues. CDR3 sequence reads: CASSFTGSPTGELFF. For the CDR3, the DNA is TGTGCCAGCAGTTTCACCGGGAGCCCAACCGGGGAGCTGTTTTTT.